This T cell receptor (beta chain) was observed in a study of T cell responses to AZD1222 COVID-19 vaccine. Notes on this clone: The target antigen is unknown.

Libraries were prepared by immunoSEQ multiplex PCR; TCRdb keeps only in-frame clonotypes and omits some of them. The sample lists approximately 91,000 clones, about 88% seen once, with approximately 12% in the top ten. Study-level results: Elevations in Spike-specific TCR breadth and depth followed administration of two AZD1222 doses. Epitopes outside B.1.351 and B.1.1.7 mutated regions reportedly drew nearly half of spike TCRs. Spike regions recognized by vaccine-associated CD4 TCRs spanned the protein, led by 160-218 and 743-854. The repertoires were collected only after the peak T cell response.

Losses at the gene ends were 5 bases for V and 3 bases for J; bases not matched to a gene: 7. This CDR3 has 16 residues. CDR1 is LNHDA and CDR2 is SQIVND in the germline V gene (reference sequence). The chain links TRBV19 to TRBJ1-5; 10 bases agree with TRBD1. The clonotype originates from an adult in good health. The starting material was peripheral blood, obtained on day 0 of AZD1222 vaccination. DNA for the CDR3: TGTGCCAGTAGTCCAAGGGACAGGGGCACCAATCAGCCCCAGCATTTT. This gives the protein CASSPRDRGTNQPQHF. The complete variable domain, with remaining parts taken from reference TRBV19 and TRBJ1-5, reads DGGITQSPKYLFRKEGQNVTLSCEQNLNHDAMYWYRQDPGQGLRLIYYSQIVNDFQKGDIAEGYSVSREKKESFPLTVTSAQKNPTAFYLCASSPRDRGTNQPQHFGDGTRLSIL.